This entry features one T cell receptor beta chain sequence. These data come from a study of blood T cell repertoires in COVID-19. Study details: There were acute and convalescent COVID-19 samples, and they came from the United States, Italy and Spain. Nucleic acid was either cDNA or gDNA, and it came from T cells, B-cell-depleted T cells, or PBMCs.

In the source study's methods: Amplification of reference gene primers was used by the study to estimate nucleated cell counts. The method was immunoSEQ multiplex PCR; TCRdb's version includes in-frame clones alone and lacks a portion of them. That table supplies the V and J calls and clone size; D and trimming were determined from the DNA. The table records about 250,000 clones, 84% of them present only once. Germline lookup yields CDR1 KGHSH and CDR2 LQKENI. The CDR3 extends over 16 amino acids. The germline V and J ends were trimmed by 3 bases and 0 bases, with 14 bases remaining between them. The sample taken for sequencing was peripheral blood. The chain joins TRBV18 to TRBJ1-1, with a weak D call TRBD1 (6 bases). The TCR originated in a man aged 45-60 years with acute or convalescent COVID-19. In nucleotides, the CDR3 is TGTGCCAGCTCACCCAGAGGGGGAACTTTGAACACTGAAGCTTTCTTT. Translating gives CASSPRGGTLNTEAFF.